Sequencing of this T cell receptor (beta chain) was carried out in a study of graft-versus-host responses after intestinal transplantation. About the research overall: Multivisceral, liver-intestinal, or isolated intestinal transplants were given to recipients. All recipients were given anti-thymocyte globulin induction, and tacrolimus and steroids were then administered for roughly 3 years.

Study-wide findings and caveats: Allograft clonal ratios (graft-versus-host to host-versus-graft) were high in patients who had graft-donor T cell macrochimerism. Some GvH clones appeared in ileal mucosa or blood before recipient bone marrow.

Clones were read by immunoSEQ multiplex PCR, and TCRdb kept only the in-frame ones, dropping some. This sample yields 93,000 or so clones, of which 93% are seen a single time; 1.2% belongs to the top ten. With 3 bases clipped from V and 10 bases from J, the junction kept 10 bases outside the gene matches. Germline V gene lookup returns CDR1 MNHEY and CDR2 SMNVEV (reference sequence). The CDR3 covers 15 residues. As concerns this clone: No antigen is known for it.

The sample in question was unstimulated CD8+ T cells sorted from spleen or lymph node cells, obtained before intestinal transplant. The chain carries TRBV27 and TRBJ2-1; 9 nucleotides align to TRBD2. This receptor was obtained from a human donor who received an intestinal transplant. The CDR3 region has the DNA TGTGCCAGCAGTTTTGCGGGGGGGGGTCCATTCGAGCAGTTCTTC. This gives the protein CASSFAGGGPFEQFF.